Following are 23 T cell receptor beta chains from one sample sequenced in a study of T cells in Graves' hyperthyroidism and ophthalmopathy. Amplified TCR beta CDR3 regions came from RNA transcripts. A first-round RT-PCR of the TCR CDR3 used the HTBI primer set. A single record per CDR3 protein comes from TCRdb applying MiXCR to the multiplex PCR reads. The data show about 520,000 distinct CDR3 sequences, with roughly 20% seen just once and approximately 26% held by the top ten. Sequencing input: blood. All receptors derive from a man younger than 35 with Graves' hyperthyroidism.

Concerning this clonotype: The germline gene is not matched at one end of the junction; a read error may be the cause. V usage is TRBV5-1 and J usage is TRBJ1-1; D uncertain. This CDR3 has 13 amino acids. The germline gives CDR1 SGHRS, CDR2 YFSETQ. The CDR3 nucleotides read TGCGCCAGCAGCCAAGTATGGCCTCCTGAGGCTTTCTTT. Amino acid sequence: CASSQVWPPEAFF.

This clonotype was seen at least ten times. The chain combines TRBV20-1 with TRBJ2-5; 8 bases line up with TRBD2. The CDR3 loop spans 12 amino acids. The junction had 2 bases not matched to a gene; V was cut back by 3 bases and J by 5 bases. Germline CDR1 DFQATT, CDR2 SNEGSKA (reference sequence). Written as DNA, the CDR3 is TGCAGTGCTAGCGGGGGGGTGGAGACCCAGTACTTC. Protein: CSASGGVETQYF.

This clonotype was observed at least ten times. The chain links TRBV7-2 to TRBJ2-5, with D unresolved. In germline, CDR1 is SGHTA, CDR2 FQGNSA. Trimming cost V 1 base and J 2 bases, with 11 bases left between them. The CDR3 totals 15 residues. As DNA, the CDR3 is TGTGCCAGCAGCTTAGTTTTTAATCTGCAAGAGACCCAGTACTTC. This sequence encodes CASSLVFNLQETQYF. The whole variable domain, remainder taken from reference TRBV7-2 and TRBJ2-5, is GAGVSQSPSNKVTEKGKDVELRCDPISGHTALYWYRQSLGQGLEFLIYFQGNSAPDKSGLPSDRFSAERTGGSVSTLTIQRTQQEDSAVYLCASSLVFNLQETQYFGPGTRLLVL.

This clonotype occurred many times. The gene calls are TRBV19 and TRBJ1-1, with no clear D. The length of the CDR3 is 16 residues. V dropped 7 bases and J dropped 0 bases, with 18 bases sitting between them. Germline lookup yields CDR1 LNHDA and CDR2 SQIVND (reference sequence). The DNA of the CDR3 is TGTGCCAGTACCATGGTCGATTGGACGCTGAACACTGAAGCTTTCTTT. It encodes CASTMVDWTLNTEAFF.

The chain joins TRBV2 to TRBJ2-5; D possibly matches TRBD1 or TRBD2 (5 bases each). The CDR3 runs to 14 residues. Looked up from germline, CDR1 is SNHLY and CDR2 is FYNNEI. Trimming removed 5 bases from V and 4 bases from J, with 14 bases in between. CDR3 amino acids: CASSPPGGTETQYF. In DNA, the CDR3 is TGTGCCAGCAGTCCCCCCGGTGGGACAGAGACCCAGTACTTC.

J is TRBJ1-5 and V is TRBV6-4, with a possible D match to TRBD1 (5 bases). This CDR3 region has 16 residues. V lost 6 bases to trimming and J lost 1 base, with 16 bases between them. Germline loops: CDR1 MRHNA, CDR2 SNTAGT. The CDR3 nucleotides are TGTGCCAGCAGCCTTAGGGGTGGGAAAAGCAATCAGCCCCAGCATTTT. Translated: CASSLRGGKSNQPQHF.

This clonotype was seen repeatedly, ten times or more. The rearrangement uses TRBV28 and TRBJ2-7; possible D gene TRBD1, 8 bases. The CDR3 extends over 14 amino acids. The germline V gene encodes CDR1 MDHEN and CDR2 SYDVKM. V lost 3 bases, J lost 4 bases, and 13 bases lay in between. In DNA, the CDR3 is TGTGCCAGCAGTTTCTACAGGGGGGGTTACGAGCAGTACTTC. It codes for CASSFYRGGYEQYF.

This clonotype was counted a few times. This chain links TRBV27 with TRBJ1-1; D remains ambiguous. The ends were cut back, 4 bases at V and 4 bases at J, with 10 bases in the middle. The V gene's germline CDR1 is MNHEY and CDR2 SMNVEV (reference sequence). This CDR3 is built from 13 residues. CDR3 amino acids: CASSSFESTEAFF. CDR3 nucleotides: TGTGCCAGCAGTTCGTTCGAATCCACTGAAGCTTTCTTT.

In its sample, this clonotype was seen many times. The chain recombines TRBV12-5 with TRBJ2-7, with 11 nucleotides matching TRBD2. The J segment lost 6 bases and the V segment lost 7 bases, leaving 5 bases of the junction unmatched. Germline V gene data show CDR1 as LGHNT and CDR2 as FRNRAP. The CDR3 contains 13 residues. Written as DNA, the CDR3 is TGTGCTAGTGTCTTAGCGGGGGGGTCCGAGCAGTACTTC. Translation gives CASVLAGGSEQYF.

This clonotype was seen many times. The chain is built from TRBV30 and TRBJ1-1, with D maybe TRBD1 (6 bases). The CDR3 covers 14 residues. V shed 4 bases and J shed 6 bases, with 18 bases lying between them. The germline CDR1 and CDR2 sequences are GTSNPN and SVGIG (reference sequence). CDR3 DNA: TGTGCCTGGACACTCGGGGGGCGTAGAGCTGAAGCTTTCTTT. It codes for CAWTLGGRRAEAFF.

This clonotype has at least ten counts. This CDR3 reads CASSSQGGWDQPQHF. CDR3 coding DNA: TGTGCCAGCAGTTCCCAGGGGGGTTGGGATCAGCCCCAGCATTTT. The J gene is TRBJ1-5, the V gene TRBV12-3 or TRBV12-4, with 7 bases lining up with TRBD1. After removal of 4 bases from V and 5 bases from J, the junction contained 8 bases not matched to a gene. The length of the CDR3 is 15 residues.

This clonotype occurred many times. The chain combines TRBV28 with TRBJ1-3, with D possibly being TRBD1 (5 bases). Trimming removed 3 bases at V and 0 bases at J, with 15 bases between. Germline loops: CDR1 MDHEN, CDR2 SYDVKM. The CDR3 sequence is 17 residues long. DNA of the CDR3: TGTGCCAGCAGTTTTCGGACGCGGGGACTCTCTGGAAACACCATATATTTT. It specifies CASSFRTRGLSGNTIYF.

The table lists this clonotype with a few counts. This rearrangement joins TRBV24-1 to TRBJ2-2; D perhaps matches TRBD2 (6 bases). The CDR3 contains 12 residues. Germline CDR1 reads KGHDR; CDR2 reads SFDVKD. V gave up 9 bases and J gave up 5 bases, with 9 bases separating them. CDR3 in DNA: TGTGCCACCCGGGGGTCGACCGGGGAGCTGTTTTTT. Translating it yields CATRGSTGELFF.

This clonotype was counted ten times or more. The V and J genes are TRBV11-2 and TRBJ1-1; 7 bases are a match to TRBD1. Germline CDR1 and CDR2: SGHAT and FQNNGV. CDR3 length: 13 amino acids. V shed 5 bases, J shed 3 bases, and the junction held 3 bases outside the gene matches. The CDR3 DNA sequence: TGTGCCAGCAGCCAGGGGGTTTACACTGAAGCTTTCTTT. It specifies CASSQGVYTEAFF.

This clonotype showed up many times. CDR3 nucleotides: TGTGCCAGCAGTGAATTCTGGACAAGTAGCAATCAGCCCCAGCATTTT. Its protein product is CASSEFWTSSNQPQHF. The chain uses TRBV6-1 and TRBJ1-5; D perhaps matches TRBD1 (5 bases). CDR1 MNHNS and CDR2 SASEGT come from the germline V gene. CDR3 length: 16 residues. V was shortened by 2 bases and J by 0 bases, with 11 bases between the two germline ends.

This clonotype came up many times. The chain carries TRBV7-2 and TRBJ2-7; perhaps TRBD2 as D (5 bases). V lost 3 bases and J lost 6, with 15 bases in between. The CDR3 is made up of 14 amino acids. Germline lookup yields CDR1 SGHTA and CDR2 FQGNSA. The CDR3 region is CASSFAGTVSEQYF. CDR3 DNA: TGTGCCAGCAGCTTCGCGGGTACGGTGAGCGAGCAGTACTTC.

In this sample, this clonotype turned up a few times. A read error may account for a junction end that differs from germline. V is TRBV11-2 and J is TRBJ2-2, with 13 nucleotides matching TRBD2. The CDR3 loop spans 16 amino acids. The V gene's germline CDR1 is SGHAT and CDR2 FQNNGV. The CDR3 reads CASSLGGWTSGGPEVF. In DNA form, the CDR3 reads TGTGCCAGCAGCTTGGGGGGATGGACTAGCGGGGGCCCTGAGGTGTTT.

This sequence joins TRBV6-1 and TRBJ2-7; D not certain. Germline assignment: CDR1 MNHNS and CDR2 SASEGT. This CDR3 is built from 19 residues. Between the trimmed V and J ends, which lost 4 bases and 2 bases, there was a span of 27 bases. The chain's CDR3 is CASSVQPGSIMSSPYEQYF. The CDR3 nucleotides are TGTGCCAGCAGTGTCCAACCGGGCTCAATCATGTCGTCGCCCTACGAGCAGTACTTC.

CDR3 in amino acids: CSVGQGEAYGYTF. CDR3 nucleotide sequence: TGCAGCGTTGGTCAGGGGGAAGCCTATGGCTACACCTTC. This chain uses TRBV29-1 with TRBJ1-2; 7 bases match TRBD1. CDR1 SQVTM and CDR2 ANQGSEA come from the germline V gene. The CDR3 totals 13 residues. Unmatched junction bases numbered 6, after V lost 4 bases and J lost 4 bases. Drawing the rest from reference TRBV29-1 and TRBJ1-2, the complete variable domain is SAVISQKPSRDICQRGTSLTIQCQVDSQVTMMFWYRQQPGQSLTLIATANQGSEATYESGFVIDKFPISRPNLTFSTLTVSNMSPEDSSIYLCSVGQGEAYGYTFGSGTRLTVV.

The gene calls are TRBV6-1 and TRBJ2-7; TRBD1 aligns across 7 bases. V shed 6 bases, J shed 0 bases, and the junction held 14 bases outside the gene matches. The V gene's germline CDR1 is MNHNS and CDR2 SASEGT. There are 17 residues in the CDR3. Here the CDR3 reads CASRLNPGQISSYEQYF. CDR3 nucleotide sequence: TGTGCCAGCAGGTTGAATCCGGGACAGATAAGCTCCTACGAGCAGTACTTC.

The chain carries TRBV12-5 and TRBJ2-5; D gene ambiguous. Germline V gives CDR1 LGHNT, CDR2 FRNRAP. The CDR3 is made up of 12 amino acids. V gave up 7 bases and J gave up 7 bases, with 13 bases separating them. Here the CDR3 reads CASALPGLTQYF. DNA of the CDR3: TGTGCTAGTGCCTTACCCGGGTTGACCCAGTACTTC. Drawing the rest from reference TRBV12-5 and TRBJ2-5, the complete variable domain is DARVTQTPRHKVTEMGQEVTMRCQPILGHNTVFWYRQTMMQGLELLAYFRNRAPLDDSGMPKDRFSAEMPDATLATLKIQPSEPRDSAVYFCASALPGLTQYFGPGTRLLVL.

This clonotype was counted ten times or more. This chain connects TRBV12-3 or TRBV12-4 to TRBJ2-7; maybe TRBD1 (6 bases). V was pared by 3 bases and J by 5 bases, with 11 bases between. The CDR3 consists of 13 residues. Here the CDR3 reads CASSFVDSHEQYF. CDR3 coding DNA: TGTGCCAGCAGTTTCGTGGACAGCCACGAGCAGTACTTC.

The chain joins TRBV6-1 to TRBJ1-1, with D unclear. This CDR3 is 15 amino acids long. The germline CDR1 and CDR2 sequences are MNHNS and SASEGT. The V end was cut by 2 bases, the J end by 0 bases, with 10 bases between. CDR3 amino acids: CASSEFHRLNTEAFF. DNA of the CDR3: TGTGCCAGCAGTGAATTCCACAGATTGAACACTGAAGCTTTCTTT.